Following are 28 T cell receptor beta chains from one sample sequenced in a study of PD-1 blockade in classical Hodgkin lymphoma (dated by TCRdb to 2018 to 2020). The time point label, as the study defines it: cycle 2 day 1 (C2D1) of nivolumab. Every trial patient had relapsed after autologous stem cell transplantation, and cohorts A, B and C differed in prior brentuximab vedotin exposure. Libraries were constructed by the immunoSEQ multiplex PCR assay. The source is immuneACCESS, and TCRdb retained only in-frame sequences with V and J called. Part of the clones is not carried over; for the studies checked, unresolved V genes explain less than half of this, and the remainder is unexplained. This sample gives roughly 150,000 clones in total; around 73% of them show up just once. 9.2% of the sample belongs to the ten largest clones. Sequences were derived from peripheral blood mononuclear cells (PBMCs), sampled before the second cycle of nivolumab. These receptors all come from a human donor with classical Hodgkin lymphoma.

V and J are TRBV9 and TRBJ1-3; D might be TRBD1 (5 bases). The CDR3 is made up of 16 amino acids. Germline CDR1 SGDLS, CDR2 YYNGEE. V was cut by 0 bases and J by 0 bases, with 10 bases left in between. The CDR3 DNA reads TGTGCCAGCAGCGTAGCAGGGCTGGGCTCTGGAAACACCATATATTTT. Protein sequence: CASSVAGLGSGNTIYF.

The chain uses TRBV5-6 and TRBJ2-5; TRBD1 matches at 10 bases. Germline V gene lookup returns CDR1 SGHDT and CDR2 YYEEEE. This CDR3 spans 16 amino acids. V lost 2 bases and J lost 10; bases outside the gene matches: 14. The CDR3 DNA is TGTGCCAGCAGCTTCGGGACAGGGGCCGCTTTGGAAGACCAGTACTTC. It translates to CASSFGTGAALEDQYF.

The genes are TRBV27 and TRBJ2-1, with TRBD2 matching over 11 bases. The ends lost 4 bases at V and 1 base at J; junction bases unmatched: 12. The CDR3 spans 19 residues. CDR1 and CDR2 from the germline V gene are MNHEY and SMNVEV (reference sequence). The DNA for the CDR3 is TGTGCCAGCAGTTCTGGACTAGCGGGCTCTTTAGTTTCCTACAATGAGCAGTTCTTC. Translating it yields CASSSGLAGSLVSYNEQFF.

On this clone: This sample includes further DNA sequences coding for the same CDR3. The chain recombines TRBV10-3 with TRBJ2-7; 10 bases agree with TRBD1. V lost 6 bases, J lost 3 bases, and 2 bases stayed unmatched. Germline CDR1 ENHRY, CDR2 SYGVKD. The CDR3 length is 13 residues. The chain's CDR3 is CAIRGTGDYEQYF. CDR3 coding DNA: TGTGCCATCAGGGGGACAGGGGACTACGAGCAGTACTTC.

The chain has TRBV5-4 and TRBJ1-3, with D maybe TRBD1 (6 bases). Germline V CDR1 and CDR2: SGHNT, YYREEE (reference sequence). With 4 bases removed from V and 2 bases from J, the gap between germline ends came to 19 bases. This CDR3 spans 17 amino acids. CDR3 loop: CASSLPGESKAGNTIYF. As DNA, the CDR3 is TGTGCCAGCAGCCTCCCAGGGGAATCGAAGGCTGGAAACACCATATATTTT. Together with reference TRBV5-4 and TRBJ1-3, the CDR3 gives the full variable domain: ETGVTQSPTHLIKTRGQQVTLRCSSQSGHNTVSWYQQALGQGPQFIFQYYREEENGRGNFPPRFSGLQFPNYSSELNVNALELDDSALYLCASSLPGESKAGNTIYFGEGSWLTVV.

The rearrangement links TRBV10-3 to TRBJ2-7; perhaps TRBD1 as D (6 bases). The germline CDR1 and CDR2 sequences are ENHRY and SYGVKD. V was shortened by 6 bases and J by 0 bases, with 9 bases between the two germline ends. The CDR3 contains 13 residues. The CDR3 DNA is TGTGCCATCAGGGACAGCTTCTCCTACGAGCAGTACTTC. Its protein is CAIRDSFSYEQYF.

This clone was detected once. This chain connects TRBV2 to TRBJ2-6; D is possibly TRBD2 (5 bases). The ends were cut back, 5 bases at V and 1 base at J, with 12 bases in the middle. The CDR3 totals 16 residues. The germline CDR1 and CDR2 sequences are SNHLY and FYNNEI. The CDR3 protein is CASSPRGWSGANVLTF. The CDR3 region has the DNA TGTGCCAGCAGTCCCCGGGGTTGGTCTGGGGCCAACGTCCTGACTTTC. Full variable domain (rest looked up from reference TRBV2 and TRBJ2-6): EPEVTQTPSHQVTQMGQEVILRCVPISNHLYFYWYRQILGQKVEFLVSFYNNEISEKSEIFDDQFSVERPDGSNFTLKIRSTKLEDSAMYFCASSPRGWSGANVLTFGAGSRLTVL.

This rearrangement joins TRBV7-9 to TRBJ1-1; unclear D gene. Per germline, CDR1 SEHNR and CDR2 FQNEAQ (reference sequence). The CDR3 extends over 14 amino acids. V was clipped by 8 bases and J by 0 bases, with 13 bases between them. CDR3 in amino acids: CASAPQRMNTEAFF. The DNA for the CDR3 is TGTGCCAGCGCCCCGCAGAGAATGAACACTGAAGCTTTCTTT.

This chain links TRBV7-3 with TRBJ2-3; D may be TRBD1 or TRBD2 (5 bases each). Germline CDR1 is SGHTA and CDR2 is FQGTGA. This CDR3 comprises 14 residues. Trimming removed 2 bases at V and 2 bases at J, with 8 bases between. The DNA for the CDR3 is TGTGCCAGCAGCTTAGAGGGGTACACAGATACGCAGTATTTT. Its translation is CASSLEGYTDTQYF.

DNA for the CDR3: TGTGCCAGCAGCTGGGGTAGCGGGAGTACAGATACGCAGTATTTT. This encodes CASSWGSGSTDTQYF. V is TRBV5-4 and J is TRBJ2-3; 9 nucleotides line up with TRBD2. The CDR3 contains 15 residues. V lost 3 bases and J lost 3; bases outside the gene matches: 5. Germline V gene lookup returns CDR1 SGHNT and CDR2 YYREEE (reference sequence). The whole variable domain, remainder taken from reference TRBV5-4 and TRBJ2-3, is ETGVTQSPTHLIKTRGQQVTLRCSSQSGHNTVSWYQQALGQGPQFIFQYYREEENGRGNFPPRFSGLQFPNYSSELNVNALELDDSALYLCASSWGSGSTDTQYFGPGTRLTVL.

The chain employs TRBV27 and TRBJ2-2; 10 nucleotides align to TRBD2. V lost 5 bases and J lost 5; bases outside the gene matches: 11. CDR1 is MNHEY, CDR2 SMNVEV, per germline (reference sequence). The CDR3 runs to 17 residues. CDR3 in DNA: TGTGCCAGCAGTCCTTCAGCGGGAGGGGCCGATACCGGGGAGCTGTTTTTT. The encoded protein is CASSPSAGGADTGELFF.

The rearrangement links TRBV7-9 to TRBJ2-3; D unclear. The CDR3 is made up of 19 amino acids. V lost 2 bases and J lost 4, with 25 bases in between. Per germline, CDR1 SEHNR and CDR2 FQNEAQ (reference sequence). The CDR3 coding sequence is TGTGCCAGCAGCTTAAGTCGCCGAGTAGGAGTGGGGTTCGCAGATACGCAGTATTTT. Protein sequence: CASSLSRRVGVGFADTQYF.

CDR3 sequence: CASRGSRGSREETQYF. Written as DNA, the CDR3 is TGCGCCAGCAGAGGTAGTCGGGGGAGCCGTGAAGAGACCCAGTACTTC. The chain links TRBV5-1 to TRBJ2-5; tentative D call: TRBD2 (6 bases). V lost 5 bases, J lost 3 bases, and 20 bases lay in between. The CDR3 totals 16 residues. Germline values: CDR1 SGHRS, CDR2 YFSETQ.

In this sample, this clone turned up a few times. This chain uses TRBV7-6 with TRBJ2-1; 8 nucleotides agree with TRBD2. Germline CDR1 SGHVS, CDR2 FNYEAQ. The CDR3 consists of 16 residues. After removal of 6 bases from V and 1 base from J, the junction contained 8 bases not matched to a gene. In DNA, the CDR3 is TGTGCCAGCAGTTTCCTTAGCGGGGAATCCTACAATGAGCAGTTCTTC. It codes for CASSFLSGESYNEQFF.

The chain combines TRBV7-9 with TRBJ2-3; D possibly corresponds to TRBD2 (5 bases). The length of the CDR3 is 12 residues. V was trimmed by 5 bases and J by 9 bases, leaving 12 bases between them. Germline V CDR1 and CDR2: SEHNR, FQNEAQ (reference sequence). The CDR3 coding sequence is TGTGCCAGCAGCCGGGATTCGGTAACGCAGTATTTT. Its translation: CASSRDSVTQYF.

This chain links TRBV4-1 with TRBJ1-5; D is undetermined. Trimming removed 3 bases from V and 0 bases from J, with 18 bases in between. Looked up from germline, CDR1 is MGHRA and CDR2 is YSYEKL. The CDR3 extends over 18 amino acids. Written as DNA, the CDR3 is TGCGCCAGCAGCCATGTCCAAGGCCCCCGAGATAGCAATCAGCCCCAGCATTTT. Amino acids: CASSHVQGPRDSNQPQHF.

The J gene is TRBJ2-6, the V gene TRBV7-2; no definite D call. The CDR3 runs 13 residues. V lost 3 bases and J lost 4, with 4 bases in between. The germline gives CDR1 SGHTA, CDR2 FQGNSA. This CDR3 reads CASSFLGANVLTF. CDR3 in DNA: TGTGCCAGCAGCTTCCTAGGGGCCAACGTCCTGACTTTC. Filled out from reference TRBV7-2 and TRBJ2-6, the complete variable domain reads GAGVSQSPSNKVTEKGKDVELRCDPISGHTALYWYRQSLGQGLEFLIYFQGNSAPDKSGLPSDRFSAERTGGSVSTLTIQRTQQEDSAVYLCASSFLGANVLTFGAGSRLTVL.

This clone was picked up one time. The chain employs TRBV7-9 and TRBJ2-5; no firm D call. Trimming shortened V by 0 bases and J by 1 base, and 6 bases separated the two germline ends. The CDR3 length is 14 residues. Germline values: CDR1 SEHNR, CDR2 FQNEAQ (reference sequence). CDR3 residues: CASSLAGFQETQYF. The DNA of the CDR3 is TGTGCCAGCAGCTTAGCAGGGTTCCAAGAGACCCAGTACTTC.

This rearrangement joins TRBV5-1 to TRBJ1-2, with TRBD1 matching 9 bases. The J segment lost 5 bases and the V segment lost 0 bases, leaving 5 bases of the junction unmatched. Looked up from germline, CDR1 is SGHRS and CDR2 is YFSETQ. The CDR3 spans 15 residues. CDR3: CASSLGPDRGYGYTF. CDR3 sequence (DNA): TGCGCCAGCAGCTTGGGGCCGGACAGGGGTTATGGCTACACCTTC.

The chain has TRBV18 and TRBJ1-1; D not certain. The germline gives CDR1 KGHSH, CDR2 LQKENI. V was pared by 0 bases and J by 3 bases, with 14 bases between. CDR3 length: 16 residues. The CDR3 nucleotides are TGTGCCAGCTCACCACCGGGAGGGTCCGCCTACACTGAAGCTTTCTTT. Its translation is CASSPPGGSAYTEAFF.

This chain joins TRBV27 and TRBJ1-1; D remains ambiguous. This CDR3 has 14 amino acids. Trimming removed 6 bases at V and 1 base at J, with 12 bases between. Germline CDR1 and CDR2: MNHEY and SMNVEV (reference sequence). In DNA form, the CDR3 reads TGTGCCAGCAGCCCTTATGTGGGGAACACTGAAGCTTTCTTT. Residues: CASSPYVGNTEAFF.

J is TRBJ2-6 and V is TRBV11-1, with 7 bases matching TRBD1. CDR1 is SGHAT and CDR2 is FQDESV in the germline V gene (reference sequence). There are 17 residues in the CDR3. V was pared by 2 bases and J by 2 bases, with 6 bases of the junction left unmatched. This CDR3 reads CASSLRTGVPGANVLTF. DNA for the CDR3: TGTGCCAGCAGCTTAAGGACAGGCGTACCTGGGGCCAACGTCCTGACTTTC.

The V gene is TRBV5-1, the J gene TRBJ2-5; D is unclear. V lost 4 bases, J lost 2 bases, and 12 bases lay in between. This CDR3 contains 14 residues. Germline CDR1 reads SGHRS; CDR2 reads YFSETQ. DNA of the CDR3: TGCGCCAGCAGCAGAGACACCGGTCAAGAGACCCAGTACTTC. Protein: CASSRDTGQETQYF.

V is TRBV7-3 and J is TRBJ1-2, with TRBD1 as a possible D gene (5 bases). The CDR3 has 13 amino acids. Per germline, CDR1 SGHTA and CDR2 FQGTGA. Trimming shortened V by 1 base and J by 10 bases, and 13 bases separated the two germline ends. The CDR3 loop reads CASSLIPGPHYTF. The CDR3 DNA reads TGTGCCAGCAGCTTAATTCCGGGACCCCACTACACCTTC.

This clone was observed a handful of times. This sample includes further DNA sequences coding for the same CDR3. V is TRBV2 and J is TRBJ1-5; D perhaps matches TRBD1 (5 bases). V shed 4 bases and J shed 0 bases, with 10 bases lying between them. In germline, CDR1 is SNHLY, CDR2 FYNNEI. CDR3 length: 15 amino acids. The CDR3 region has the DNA TGTGCCAGCAGTGTGGGGGGGTATAGCAATCAGCCCCAGCATTTT. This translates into CASSVGGYSNQPQHF.

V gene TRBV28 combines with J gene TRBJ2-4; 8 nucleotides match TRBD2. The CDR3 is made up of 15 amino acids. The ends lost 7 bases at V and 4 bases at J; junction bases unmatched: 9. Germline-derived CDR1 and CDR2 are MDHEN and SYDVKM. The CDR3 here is CASTLRTSGKNIQYF. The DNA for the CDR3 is TGTGCCAGCACCTTAAGAACTAGCGGAAAAAACATTCAGTACTTC.

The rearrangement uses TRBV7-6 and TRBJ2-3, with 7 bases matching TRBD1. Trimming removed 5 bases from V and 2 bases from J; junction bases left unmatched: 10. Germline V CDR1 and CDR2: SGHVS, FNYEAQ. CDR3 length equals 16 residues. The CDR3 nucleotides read TGTGCCAGCAGCCTAAGTGGACAGGTATACACAGATACGCAGTATTTT. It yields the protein CASSLSGQVYTDTQYF. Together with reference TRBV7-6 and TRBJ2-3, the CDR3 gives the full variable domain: GAGVSQSPRYKVTKRGQDVALRCDPISGHVSLYWYRQALGQGPEFLTYFNYEAQQDKSGLPNDRFSAERPEGSISTLTIQRTEQRDSAMYRCASSLSGQVYTDTQYFGPGTRLTVL.

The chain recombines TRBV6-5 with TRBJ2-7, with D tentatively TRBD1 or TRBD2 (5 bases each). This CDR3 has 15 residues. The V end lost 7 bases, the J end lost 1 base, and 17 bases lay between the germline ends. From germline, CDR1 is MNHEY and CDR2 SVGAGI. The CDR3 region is CASISPRDGSYEQYF. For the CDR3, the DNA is TGTGCCAGCATTTCCCCCCGGGACGGATCCTACGAGCAGTACTTC.